This note documents a single T cell receptor (beta chain) sequence. The antigen is undetermined. Data came from immunoSEQ multiplex PCR; TCRdb stores just in-frame clones and leaves some out. In the table there are 70,000 to 95,000 clones, around 86% of which are singletons. The sample comes from a study of OX40 agonist ivuxolimab in advanced cancers. General study results and limits: Patients who responded partially at 0.1-3.0 mg/kg showed clonal expansion ranking among the lowest. Low normalized T-cell clonal expansion was also seen in some nonresponders.

The germline V gene encodes CDR1 WNHNN and CDR2 SYGVQD (reference sequence). CDR3 length: 17 amino acids. The junction had 9 bases not matched to a gene; V was cut back by 0 bases and J by 9 bases. This TCR was recovered from an adult with an advanced solid tumor such as melanoma, head and neck, liver or kidney cancer. Here the sequenced sample was CD4+ or CD8+ T cells sorted from blood, taken in a trial of the OX40 agonist ivuxolimab. The chain recombines TRBV10-1 with TRBJ2-1, with 12 bases fitting TRBD2. CDR3 in amino acids: CASSESTSGSVNSEQFF. CDR3 bases: TGCGCCAGCAGTGAGTCGACTAGCGGGAGCGTCAATAGTGAGCAGTTCTTC.